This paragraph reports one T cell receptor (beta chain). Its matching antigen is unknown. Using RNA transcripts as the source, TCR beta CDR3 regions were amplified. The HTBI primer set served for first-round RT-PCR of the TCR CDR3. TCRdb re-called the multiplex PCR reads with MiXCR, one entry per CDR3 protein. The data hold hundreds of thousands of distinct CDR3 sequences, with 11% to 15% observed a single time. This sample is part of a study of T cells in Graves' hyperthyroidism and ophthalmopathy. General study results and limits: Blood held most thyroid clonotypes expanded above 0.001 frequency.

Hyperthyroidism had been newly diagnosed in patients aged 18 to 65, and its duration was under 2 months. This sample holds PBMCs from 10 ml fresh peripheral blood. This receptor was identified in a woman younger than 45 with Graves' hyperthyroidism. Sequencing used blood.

CDR3 protein: CASSKDRASYNEQFF. The CDR3 bases are TGTGCCAGTAGCAAAGACAGGGCCTCCTACAATGAGCAGTTCTTC. This sequence joins TRBV19 and TRBJ2-1; 7 bases line up with TRBD1. With V trimmed by 6 bases and J by 0 bases, 5 bases remained unmatched. Germline V lookup: CDR1 LNHDA, CDR2 SQIVND (reference sequence). The CDR3 has 15 residues.